Listed below are T cell receptor beta chains from one sample, sequenced in a study of T cell responses to AZD1222 COVID-19 vaccine. Sequencing was performed with immunoSEQ multiplex PCR; in TCRdb, only in-frame clones are kept and a portion is missing. Here the sample spans 170,000 or so clones, about 93% being singletons. Source: peripheral blood, taken 28 days after the second dose of the MenACWY control vaccine. These receptors came from an adult who received the MenACWY meningococcal vaccine as a control. Each CDR3 is given with its conserved first and last residue. The D gene is left open where the match is weak. Rows give clone size only sometimes, using once, few, many, or a class for an expanded clone.

j_call v_call clone_size d_call cdr3_nt cdr3_aa
TRBJ1-4 TRBV7-2 NA NA TGTGCCAGCAGCATCGACAGTCCTGAAAAACTGTTTTTT CASSIDSPEKLFF
TRBJ1-6 TRBV18 NA NA TGTGCCAGCTCACGACAAGATAATTCACCCCTCCACTTT CASSRQDNSPLHF
TRBJ1-2 TRBV18 NA NA TGTGCCAGCTCACCAGGGCGGAACTATGGCTACACCTTC CASSPGRNYGYTF
TRBJ2-7 TRBV19 NA TRBD1 TGTGCCAGTAGCCTACCTCCGGGACAGGGCGTCTACGAGCAGTACTTC CASSLPPGQGVYEQYF
TRBJ2-3 TRBV28 NA NA TGTGCCAGCAGTTTGGCCGGGACGGGAAGGGCAGATACGCAGTATTTT CASSLAGTGRADTQYF
TRBJ1-1 TRBV10-3 NA NA TGTGCCATCCAGGGAAACACTGAAGCTTTCTTT CAIQGNTEAFF
TRBJ1-2 TRBV3-1/TRBV3-2 NA NA TGTGCCAGCAGCCTCAGCGGACAGCCGACAGGTGGCTACACCTTC CASSLSGQPTGGYTF
TRBJ2-1 TRBV3-1/TRBV3-2 NA NA TGTGCCAGCAGCCCCGGGAATGAGCAGTTCTTC CASSPGNEQFF
TRBJ2-3 TRBV27 NA NA TGTGCCAGCAGTTCGCTTGAATGGGGGCAACTGTATTTT CASSSLEWGQLYF
TRBJ1-6 TRBV5-1 NA TRBD1 TGCGCCAGCAGCTTGTTTCAGGGGGAATCACCCCTCCACTTT CASSLFQGESPLHF
TRBJ1-3 TRBV14 NA NA TGTGCCAGCAGCCAAGCCGGGACACTTGGAAACACCATATATTTT CASSQAGTLGNTIYF
TRBJ1-2 TRBV11-2 NA NA TGTGCCAGCAGCTTAGTGGACAACTATGGCTACACCTTC CASSLVDNYGYTF
TRBJ2-2 TRBV5-1 NA NA TGCGCCAGCAGCCCCCCGACAGGGAACACCGGGGAGCTGTTTTTT CASSPPTGNTGELFF
TRBJ2-7 TRBV28 NA TRBD1 TGTGCCAGCAGCCCAGGTGGACAGGGGGCGCGGGAGCAGTACTTC CASSPGGQGAREQYF
TRBJ2-7 TRBV5-6 NA NA TGTGCCAGCAGCCGAGGGAACTACGAGCAGTACTTC CASSRGNYEQYF
TRBJ1-6 TRBV9 NA NA TGTGCCAGCAGCGTAGCGGGTCTGGGCCCCCTCCACTTT CASSVAGLGPLHF
TRBJ1-5 TRBV5-5 once NA TGTGCCAGCAGCTTGGGGGGGACTAATCAGCCCCAGCATTTT CASSLGGTNQPQHF
TRBJ1-6 TRBV5-6 NA NA TGTGCCAGCAGCTTCCCGGATCGGGGAGGTAATTCACCCCTCCACTTT CASSFPDRGGNSPLHF
TRBJ1-1 TRBV6-2/TRBV6-3 once NA TGTGCCAGCAGTGACAACAGGGTTTCCGAAGCTTTCTTT CASSDNRVSEAFF
TRBJ1-5 TRBV12-5 NA NA TGTGCTAGTGCCCCCGGGGGAATGGGCAATCAGCCCCAGCATTTT CASAPGGMGNQPQHF
TRBJ1-1 TRBV9 NA TRBD1 TGTGCCAGCAGCGAGGGACAGGGGGCTGGGATGAACACTGAAGCTTTCTTT CASSEGQGAGMNTEAFF
TRBJ1-2 TRBV10-2 NA TRBD1 TGCGCCAGCACCCCCGCAGGGACAGATGGCTACACCTTC CASTPAGTDGYTF
TRBJ2-1 TRBV3-1/TRBV3-2 NA NA TGTGCCAGCAGCCGAGCCTATGATCGGGGTCGAAACAATGAGCAGTTCTTC CASSRAYDRGRNNEQFF
TRBJ2-7 TRBV7-2 NA NA TGTGCCAGCAGCCGTTACTACGAGCAGTACTTC CASSRYYEQYF
TRBJ2-4 TRBV12-3/TRBV12-4 NA TRBD1 TGTGCCAGCCTCCGTACAGGGGCCGACATTCAGTACTTC CASLRTGADIQYF
TRBJ1-1 TRBV18 NA NA TGTGCCAGCTCACCAGGCCTCACAGGGTACAGCACTGAAGCTTTCTTT CASSPGLTGYSTEAFF
TRBJ2-7 TRBV2 NA NA TGTGCCAGCAGTGAATACGAGCAGTACTTC CASSEYEQYF
TRBJ1-2 TRBV7-6 NA TRBD1 TGTGCCAGCAGCTTAGACAGGGGCTATGGCTACACCTTC CASSLDRGYGYTF
TRBJ1-2 TRBV7-9 NA NA TGTGCCAGCGGGGGAAACTATGGCTACACCTTC CASGGNYGYTF
TRBJ2-1 TRBV13 few NA TGTGCCAGCGGGCCGGGGGGCCATTACAATGAGCAGTTCTTC CASGPGGHYNEQFF
TRBJ1-2 TRBV5-4 few NA TGTGCCAGCACCAAGGGCGGGGGTACGACCTATGGCTACACCTTC CASTKGGGTTYGYTF
TRBJ2-3 TRBV7-9 NA NA TGTGCCCCCACAGCAGATACGCAGTATTTT CAPTADTQYF